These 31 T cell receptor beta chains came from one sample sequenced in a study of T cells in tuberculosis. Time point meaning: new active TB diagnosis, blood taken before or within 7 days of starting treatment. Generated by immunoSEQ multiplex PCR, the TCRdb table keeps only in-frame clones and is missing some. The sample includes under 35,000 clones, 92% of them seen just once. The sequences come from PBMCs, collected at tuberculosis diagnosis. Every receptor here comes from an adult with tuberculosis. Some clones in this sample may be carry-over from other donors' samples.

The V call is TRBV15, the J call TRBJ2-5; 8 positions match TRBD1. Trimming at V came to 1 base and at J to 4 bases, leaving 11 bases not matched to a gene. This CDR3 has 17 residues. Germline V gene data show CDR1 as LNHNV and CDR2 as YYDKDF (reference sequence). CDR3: CATSRGGRGLRGETQYF. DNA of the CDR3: TGTGCCACCAGCAGAGGAGGCAGGGGGCTGCGGGGAGAGACCCAGTACTTC.

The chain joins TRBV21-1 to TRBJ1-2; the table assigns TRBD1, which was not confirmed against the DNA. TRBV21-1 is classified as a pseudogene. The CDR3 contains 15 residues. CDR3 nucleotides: TGTGCCAGCAGCAGCTCACAGGGGTTCATTGATGGCTACACCTTC. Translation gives CASSSSQGFIDGYTF.

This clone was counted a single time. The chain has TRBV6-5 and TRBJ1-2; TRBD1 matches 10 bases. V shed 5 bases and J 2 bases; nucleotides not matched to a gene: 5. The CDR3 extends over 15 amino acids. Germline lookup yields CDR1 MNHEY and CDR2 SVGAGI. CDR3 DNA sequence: TGTGCCAGCAGTACGCCGGGACAGGGGAACTATGGCTACACCTTC. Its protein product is CASSTPGQGNYGYTF.

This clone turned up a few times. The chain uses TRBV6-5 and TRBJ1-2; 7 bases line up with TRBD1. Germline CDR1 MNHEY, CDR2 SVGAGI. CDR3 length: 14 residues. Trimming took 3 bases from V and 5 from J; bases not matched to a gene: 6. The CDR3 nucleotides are TGTGCCAGCAGTTATGGAGGGACAGTATATGGCTACACCTTC. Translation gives CASSYGGTVYGYTF.

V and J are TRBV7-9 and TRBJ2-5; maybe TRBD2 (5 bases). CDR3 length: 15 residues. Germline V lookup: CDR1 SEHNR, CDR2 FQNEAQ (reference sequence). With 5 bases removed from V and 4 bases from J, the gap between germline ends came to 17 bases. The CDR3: CASSPTRGSGETQYF. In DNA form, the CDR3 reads TGTGCCAGCAGCCCCACCCGGGGATCTGGAGAGACCCAGTACTTC.

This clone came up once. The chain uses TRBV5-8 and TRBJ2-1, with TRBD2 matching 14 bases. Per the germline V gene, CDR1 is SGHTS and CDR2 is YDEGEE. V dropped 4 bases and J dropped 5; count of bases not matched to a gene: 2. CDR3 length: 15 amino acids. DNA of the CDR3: TGTGCCAGCAGCCTGGGACTAGCGGGGGACAATGAGCAGTTCTTC. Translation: CASSLGLAGDNEQFF.

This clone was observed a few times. The CDR3 nucleotides are TGTGCCAGCAGTGAAGCGTCCAGGCCGGGACTCATGGGCTCCTATAATTCACCCCTCCACTTT. Protein sequence: CASSEASRPGLMGSYNSPLHF. J is TRBJ1-6 and V is TRBV2, with a possible D match to TRBD1 (5 bases). V lost 0 bases and J lost 0, with 21 bases in between. The CDR3 sequence is 21 residues long. Per the germline V gene, CDR1 is SNHLY and CDR2 is FYNNEI.

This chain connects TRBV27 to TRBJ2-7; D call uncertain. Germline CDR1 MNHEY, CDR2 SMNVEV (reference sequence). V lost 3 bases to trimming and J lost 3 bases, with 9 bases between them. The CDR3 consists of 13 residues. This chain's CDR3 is CASSLGSLYEQYF. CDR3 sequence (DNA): TGTGCCAGCAGTTTGGGCAGCCTCTACGAGCAGTACTTC.

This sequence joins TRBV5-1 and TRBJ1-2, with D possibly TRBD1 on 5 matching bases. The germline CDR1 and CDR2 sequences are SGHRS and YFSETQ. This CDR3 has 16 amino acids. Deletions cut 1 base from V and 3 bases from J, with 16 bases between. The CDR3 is CASSLNAGLQDYGYTF. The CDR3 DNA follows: TGCGCCAGCAGCTTGAATGCAGGGTTGCAAGACTATGGCTACACCTTC.

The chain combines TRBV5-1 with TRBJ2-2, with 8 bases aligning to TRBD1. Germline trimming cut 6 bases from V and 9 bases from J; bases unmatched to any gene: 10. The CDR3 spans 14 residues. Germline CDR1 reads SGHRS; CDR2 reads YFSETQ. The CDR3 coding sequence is TGCGCCAGCAACCGTGGACAGGGAACTTGGGAGCTGTTTTTT. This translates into CASNRGQGTWELFF. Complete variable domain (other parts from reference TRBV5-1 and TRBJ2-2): KAGVTQTPRYLIKTRGQQVTLSCSPISGHRSVSWYQQTPGQGLQFLFEYFSETQRNKGNFPGRFSGRQFSNSRSEMNVSTLELGDSALYLCASNRGQGTWELFFGEGSRLTVL.

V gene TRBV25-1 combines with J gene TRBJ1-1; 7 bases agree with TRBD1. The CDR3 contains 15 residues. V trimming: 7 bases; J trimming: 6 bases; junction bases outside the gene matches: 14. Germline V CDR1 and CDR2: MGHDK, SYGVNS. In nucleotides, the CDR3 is TGTGCCAGCATTCCTGCGGGCAGGGGGTATTCTGAAGCTTTCTTT. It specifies CASIPAGRGYSEAFF.

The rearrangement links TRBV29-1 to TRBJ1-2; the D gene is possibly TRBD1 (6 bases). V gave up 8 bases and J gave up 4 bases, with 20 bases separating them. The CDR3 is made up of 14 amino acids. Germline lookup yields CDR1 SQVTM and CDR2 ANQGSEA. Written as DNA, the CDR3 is TGCAGCCCATATGACAGCAGGGGCCTCTATGGCTACACCTTC. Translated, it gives CSPYDSRGLYGYTF.

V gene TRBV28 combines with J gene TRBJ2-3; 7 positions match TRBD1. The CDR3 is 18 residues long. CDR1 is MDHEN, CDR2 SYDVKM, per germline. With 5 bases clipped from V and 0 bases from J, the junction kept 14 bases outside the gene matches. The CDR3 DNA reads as TGTGCCAGCAGTACGCAGATAGACAGGGACAAAAGCACAGATACGCAGTATTTT. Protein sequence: CASSTQIDRDKSTDTQYF.

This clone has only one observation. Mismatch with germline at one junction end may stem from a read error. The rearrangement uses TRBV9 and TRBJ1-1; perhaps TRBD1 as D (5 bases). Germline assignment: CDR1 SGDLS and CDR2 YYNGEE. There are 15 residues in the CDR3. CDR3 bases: TGTGCCAGCACTAAAGTGGCAGGGCTGAAGACTGAAGCTTTCTTT. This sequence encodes CASTKVAGLKTEAFF.

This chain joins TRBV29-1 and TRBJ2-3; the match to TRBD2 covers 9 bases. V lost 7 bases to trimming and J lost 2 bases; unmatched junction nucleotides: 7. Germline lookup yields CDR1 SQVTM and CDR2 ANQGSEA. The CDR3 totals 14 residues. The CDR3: CSALGLAITDTQYF. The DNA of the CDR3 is TGCAGCGCCTTGGGACTAGCTATCACAGATACGCAGTATTTT.

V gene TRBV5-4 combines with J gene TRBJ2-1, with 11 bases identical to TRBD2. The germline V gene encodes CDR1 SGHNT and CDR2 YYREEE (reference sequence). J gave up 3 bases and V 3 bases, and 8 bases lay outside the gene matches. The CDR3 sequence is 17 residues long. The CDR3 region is CASSSPLAGELYNEQFF. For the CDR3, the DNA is TGTGCCAGCAGCTCACCACTAGCGGGGGAACTCTACAATGAGCAGTTCTTC.

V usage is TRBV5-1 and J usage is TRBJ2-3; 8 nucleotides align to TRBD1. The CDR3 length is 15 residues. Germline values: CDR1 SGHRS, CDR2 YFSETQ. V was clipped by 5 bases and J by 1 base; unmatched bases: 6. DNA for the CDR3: TGCGCCAGCAGTCTACAGGGGGTGGGCACAGATACGCAGTATTTT. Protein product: CASSLQGVGTDTQYF.

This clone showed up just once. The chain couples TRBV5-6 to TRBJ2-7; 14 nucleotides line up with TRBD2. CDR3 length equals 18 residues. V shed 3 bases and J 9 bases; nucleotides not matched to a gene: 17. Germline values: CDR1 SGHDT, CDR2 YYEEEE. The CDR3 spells CASSSAGTSGGVLLGQYF. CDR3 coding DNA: TGTGCCAGCAGCTCCGCCGGGACTAGCGGGGGAGTCTTACTGGGGCAGTACTTC. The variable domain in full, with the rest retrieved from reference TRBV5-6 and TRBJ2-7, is DAGVTQSPTHLIKTRGQQVTLRCSPKSGHDTVSWYQQALGQGPQFIFQYYEEEERQRGNFPDRFSGHQFPNYSSELNVNALLLGDSALYLCASSSAGTSGGVLLGQYFGPGTRLTVT.

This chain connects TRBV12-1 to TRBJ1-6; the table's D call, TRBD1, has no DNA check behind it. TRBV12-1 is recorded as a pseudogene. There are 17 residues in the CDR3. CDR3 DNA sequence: TGTGCCAGCAGCCAACTCTTCCTGGGACAGTATAATTCACCCCTCCACTTT. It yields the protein CASSQLFLGQYNSPLHF.

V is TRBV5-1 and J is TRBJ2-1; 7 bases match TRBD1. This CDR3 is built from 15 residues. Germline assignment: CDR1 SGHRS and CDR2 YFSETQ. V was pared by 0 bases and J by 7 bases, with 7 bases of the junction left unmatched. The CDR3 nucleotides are TGCGCCAGCAGCTTGGAGGGACAGCTAAGGAATGAGCAGTTCTTC. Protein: CASSLEGQLRNEQFF.

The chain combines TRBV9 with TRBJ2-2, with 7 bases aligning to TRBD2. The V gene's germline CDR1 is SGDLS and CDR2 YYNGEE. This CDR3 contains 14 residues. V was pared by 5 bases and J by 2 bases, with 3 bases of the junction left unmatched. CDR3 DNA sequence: TGTGCCAGCAGAACGGGACTAAACACCGGGGAGCTGTTTTTT. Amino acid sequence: CASRTGLNTGELFF.

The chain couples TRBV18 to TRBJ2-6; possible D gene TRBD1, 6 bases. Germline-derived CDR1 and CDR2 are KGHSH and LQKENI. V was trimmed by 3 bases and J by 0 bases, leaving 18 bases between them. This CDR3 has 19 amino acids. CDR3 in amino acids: CASSPPNTGQHSGANVLTF. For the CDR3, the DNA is TGTGCCAGCTCACCTCCGAACACAGGACAGCACTCTGGGGCCAACGTCCTGACTTTC.

This CDR3 is CASSLEGMSTGSPLHF. The CDR3, as DNA: TGCGCCAGCAGCTTGGAAGGGATGTCGACAGGTTCACCCCTCCACTTT. V is TRBV5-1 and J is TRBJ1-6; D possibly corresponds to TRBD1 (6 bases). The CDR3 has 16 amino acids. The ends were cut back, 0 bases at V and 9 bases at J, with 16 bases in the middle. From germline, CDR1 is SGHRS and CDR2 YFSETQ.

The CDR3 spells CASRKQRGDNNEQFF. As DNA, the CDR3 is TGTGCCAGCAGGAAGCAGCGGGGGGACAACAATGAGCAGTTCTTC. The chain combines TRBV5-4 with TRBJ2-1, with 9 positions matching TRBD2. V dropped 5 bases and J dropped 5; count of bases not matched to a gene: 8. Per germline, CDR1 SGHNT and CDR2 YYREEE (reference sequence). The CDR3 is 15 residues long.

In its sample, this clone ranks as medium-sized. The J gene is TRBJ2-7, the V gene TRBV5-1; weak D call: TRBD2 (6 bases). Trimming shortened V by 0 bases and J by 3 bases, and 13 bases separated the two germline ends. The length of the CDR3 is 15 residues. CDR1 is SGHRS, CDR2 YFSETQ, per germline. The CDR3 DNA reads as TGCGCCAGCAGCTTGGCCGGGGGTCAAATCTACGAGCAGTACTTC. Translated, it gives CASSLAGGQIYEQYF. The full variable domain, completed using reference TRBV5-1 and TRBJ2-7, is KAGVTQTPRYLIKTRGQQVTLSCSPISGHRSVSWYQQTPGQGLQFLFEYFSETQRNKGNFPGRFSGRQFSNSRSEMNVSTLELGDSALYLCASSLAGGQIYEQYFGPGTRLTVT.

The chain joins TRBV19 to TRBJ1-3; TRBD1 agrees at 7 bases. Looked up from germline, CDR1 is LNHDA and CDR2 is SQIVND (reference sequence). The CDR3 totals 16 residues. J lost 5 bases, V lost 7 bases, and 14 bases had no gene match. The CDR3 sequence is CASTPQGGQLRNTIYF. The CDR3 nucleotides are TGTGCCAGTACTCCCCAGGGGGGACAGCTCCGAAACACCATATATTTT.

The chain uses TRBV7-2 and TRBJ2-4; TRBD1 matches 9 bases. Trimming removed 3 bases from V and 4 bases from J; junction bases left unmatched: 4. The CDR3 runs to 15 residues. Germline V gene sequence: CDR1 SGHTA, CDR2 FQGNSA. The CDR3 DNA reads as TGTGCCAGCAGCTTTACCGGGACAGGGAAAAACATTCAGTACTTC. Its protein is CASSFTGTGKNIQYF. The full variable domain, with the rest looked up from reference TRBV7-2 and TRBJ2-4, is GAGVSQSPSNKVTEKGKDVELRCDPISGHTALYWYRQSLGQGLEFLIYFQGNSAPDKSGLPSDRFSAERTGGSVSTLTIQRTQQEDSAVYLCASSFTGTGKNIQYFGAGTRLSVL.

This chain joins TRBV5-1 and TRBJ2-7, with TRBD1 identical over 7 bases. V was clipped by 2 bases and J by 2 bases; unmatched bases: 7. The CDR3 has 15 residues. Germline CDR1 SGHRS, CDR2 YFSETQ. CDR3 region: CASSFSWTGAYEQYF. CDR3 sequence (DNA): TGCGCCAGCAGCTTCTCTTGGACAGGAGCCTACGAGCAGTACTTC.

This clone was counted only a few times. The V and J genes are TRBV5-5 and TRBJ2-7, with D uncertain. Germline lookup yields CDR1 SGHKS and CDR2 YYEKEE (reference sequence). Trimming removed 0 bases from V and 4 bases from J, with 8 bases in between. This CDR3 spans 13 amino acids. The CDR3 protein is CASSLESVYEQYF. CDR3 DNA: TGTGCCAGCAGCTTGGAGTCGGTATACGAGCAGTACTTC.

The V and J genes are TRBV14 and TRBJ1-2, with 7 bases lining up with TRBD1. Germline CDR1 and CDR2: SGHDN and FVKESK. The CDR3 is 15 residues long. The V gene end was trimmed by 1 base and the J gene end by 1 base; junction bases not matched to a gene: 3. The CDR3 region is CASSQGDSLNYGYTF. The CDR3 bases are TGTGCCAGCAGCCAAGGGGACAGTCTTAACTATGGCTACACCTTC.

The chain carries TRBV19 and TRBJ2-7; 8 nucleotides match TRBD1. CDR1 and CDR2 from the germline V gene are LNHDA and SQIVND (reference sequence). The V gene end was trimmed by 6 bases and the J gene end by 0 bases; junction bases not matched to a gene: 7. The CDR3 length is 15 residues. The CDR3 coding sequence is TGTGCCAGTAGCCCCAGGGACAGGTACTCCTACGAGCAGTACTTC. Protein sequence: CASSPRDRYSYEQYF.